The 27 T cell receptor beta chains below come from one sample, sequenced in a study of T cell responses to AZD1222 COVID-19 vaccine. TCRdb's copy holds only in-frame clones and misses some; the assay was immunoSEQ multiplex PCR. The data show a few hundred thousand clones, approximately 93% seen once. Sequencing used peripheral blood, obtained on day 0 of AZD1222 vaccination. The receptor source for this set is an adult in good health.

This clone was seen only once. The chain recombines TRBV5-1 with TRBJ2-1, with TRBD2 matching over 8 bases. After removal of 0 bases from V and 8 bases from J, the junction contained 1 base not matched to a gene. Per the germline V gene, CDR1 is SGHRS and CDR2 is YFSETQ. The CDR3 runs to 13 residues. CDR3 bases: TGCGCCAGCAGCTTGGGGACTAGCCATGAGCAGTTCTTC. This gives the protein CASSLGTSHEQFF.

This sequence joins TRBV6-1 and TRBJ1-4; no definite D call. CDR3 length equals 14 residues. The V gene lost 8 bases and the J gene lost 3 bases, with 13 bases spanning the gap. CDR1 and CDR2 (germline): MNHNS, SASEGT. The CDR3 spells CASGSTSANEKLFF. CDR3 coding DNA: TGTGCCAGCGGGTCCACGTCTGCTAATGAAAAACTGTTTTTT.

This chain uses TRBV19 with TRBJ2-5, with 14 bases that match TRBD2. This CDR3 comprises 15 residues. Germline V gene lookup returns CDR1 LNHDA and CDR2 SQIVND (reference sequence). V lost 9 bases to trimming and J lost 5 bases; unmatched junction nucleotides: 8. This CDR3 is CASMTSGRAGETQYF. The CDR3 DNA reads as TGTGCCAGCATGACTAGCGGGAGGGCCGGGGAGACCCAGTACTTC.

The V call is TRBV9, the J call TRBJ1-3; D is perhaps TRBD1 (5 bases). The germline gives CDR1 SGDLS, CDR2 YYNGEE. Trimming removed 2 bases at V and 4 bases at J, with 13 bases between. The CDR3 has 15 residues. CDR3 sequence reads: CASSVAGTRGNTIYF. Here the CDR3 DNA reads TGTGCCAGCAGCGTGGCCGGGACCCGGGGAAACACCATATATTTT. The complete variable domain, with remaining parts taken from reference TRBV9 and TRBJ1-3, reads DSGVTQTPKHLITATGQRVTLRCSPRSGDLSVYWYQQSLDQGLQFLIQYYNGEERAKGNILERFSAQQFPDLHSELNLSSLELGDSALYFCASSVAGTRGNTIYFGEGSWLTVV.

This clone appeared once. CDR3 DNA: TGTGCCAGCAGCTCCCTAGCGGGAGGGCCAAATTACGAGCAGTACTTC. This gives the protein CASSSLAGGPNYEQYF. This chain connects TRBV5-4 to TRBJ2-7; 12 nucleotides agree with TRBD2. Germline V CDR1 and CDR2: SGHNT, YYREEE (reference sequence). V was pared by 3 bases and J by 4 bases, with 8 bases of the junction left unmatched. This CDR3 contains 16 residues.

The genes are TRBV6-5 and TRBJ1-3; D is undetermined. Looked up from germline, CDR1 is MNHEY and CDR2 is SVGAGI. The CDR3 runs 15 residues. Trimming took off 0 bases at V and 4 bases at J, with 10 bases between the two ends. DNA for the CDR3: TGTGCCAGCAGTTACTCCCAGCCAGAGGGAAACACCATATATTTT. Translating gives CASSYSQPEGNTIYF.

The rearrangement links TRBV6-4 to TRBJ2-1; the D is unclear. The CDR3 is 14 residues long. Between the trimmed V and J ends, which lost 4 bases and 4 bases, there was a span of 11 bases. Looked up from germline, CDR1 is MRHNA and CDR2 is SNTAGT. The CDR3 protein is CASSAELSYNEQFF. CDR3 DNA sequence: TGTGCCAGCAGTGCTGAGCTCAGTTACAATGAGCAGTTCTTC.

The V call is TRBV19, the J call TRBJ1-5; the D gene is possibly TRBD1 (5 bases). From germline, CDR1 is LNHDA and CDR2 SQIVND (reference sequence). Trimming removed 6 bases at V and 3 bases at J, with 9 bases between. CDR3 length equals 13 residues. The CDR3 sequence: CASSLTDNQPQHF. The CDR3 DNA reads as TGTGCCAGTAGCCTGACAGACAATCAGCCCCAGCATTTT.

The chain uses TRBV27 and TRBJ1-5; maybe TRBD1 (5 bases). The V end was cut by 5 bases, the J end by 5 bases, with 10 bases between. The CDR3 contains 13 residues. The germline gives CDR1 MNHEY, CDR2 SMNVEV (reference sequence). In DNA form, the CDR3 reads TGTGCCAGCAGTCGGGGCGGGGATCAGCCCCAGCATTTT. Translating gives CASSRGGDQPQHF.

The chain joins TRBV7-8 to TRBJ1-5; no reliable D call. V shed 4 bases and J shed 6 bases, with 10 bases lying between them. This CDR3 is 13 amino acids long. CDR1 is SGHVS and CDR2 is FQNEAQ in the germline V gene. CDR3 protein: CASSSGRVQPQHF. The DNA of the CDR3 is TGTGCCAGCAGCTCCGGGCGGGTTCAGCCCCAGCATTTT.

V usage is TRBV11-2 and J usage is TRBJ2-3, with 8 bases identical to TRBD2. With 7 bases clipped from V and 0 bases from J, the junction kept 9 bases outside the gene matches. CDR1 is SGHAT and CDR2 is FQNNGV in the germline V gene. CDR3 length: 16 amino acids. The CDR3 nucleotides are TGTGCCAGCAAGCGCGGGGGGCCGACTAGCACAGATACGCAGTATTTT. Translation: CASKRGGPTSTDTQYF.

The V and J genes are TRBV6-5 and TRBJ2-6; D gene uncertain. This CDR3 region has 13 residues. V dropped 8 bases and J dropped 0 bases, with 5 bases sitting between them. The V gene's germline CDR1 is MNHEY and CDR2 SVGAGI. As DNA, the CDR3 is TGTGCCAGCTTTGCCTCTGGGGCCAACGTCCTGACTTTC. Amino acid sequence: CASFASGANVLTF.

This sequence joins TRBV30 and TRBJ2-1; D not certain. CDR1 and CDR2 (germline): GTSNPN, SVGIG (reference sequence). The length of the CDR3 is 11 residues. V was clipped by 0 bases and J by 7 bases, with 4 bases between them. Here the CDR3 reads CAWSVRNEQFF. The CDR3 nucleotides read TGTGCCTGGAGTGTACGTAATGAGCAGTTCTTC. Based on the CDR3 plus reference TRBV30 and TRBJ2-1, the full variable domain is SQTIHQWPATLVQPVGSPLSLECTVEGTSNPNLYWYRQAAGRGLQLLFYSVGIGQISSEVPQNLSASRPQDRQFILSSKKLLLSDSGFYLCAWSVRNEQFFGPGTRLTVL.

The chain combines TRBV6-5 with TRBJ2-5; 8 bases line up with TRBD1. The junction had 7 bases not matched to a gene; V was cut back by 2 bases and J by 5 bases. The CDR3 runs to 15 residues. CDR1 is MNHEY, CDR2 SVGAGI, per germline. The CDR3 coding sequence is TGTGCCAGCAGTTACGCGTGGACAGGGAAGGAGACCCAGTACTTC. Translation: CASSYAWTGKETQYF.

The gene calls are TRBV29-1 and TRBJ2-2; D not resolved. Trimming removed 7 bases from V and 9 bases from J, with 12 bases in between. This CDR3 region has 11 residues. Per germline, CDR1 SQVTM and CDR2 ANQGSEA. The chain's CDR3 is CSARLGRELFF. CDR3 nucleotides: TGCAGCGCCCGACTCGGCCGGGAGCTGTTTTTT.

The chain joins TRBV19 to TRBJ1-5; D is unresolved. Germline V gene data show CDR1 as LNHDA and CDR2 as SQIVND (reference sequence). Trimming pared 1 base from V and 3 bases from J, leaving 13 bases between. The CDR3 sequence is 16 residues long. The CDR3 region has the DNA TGTGCCAGTAGTATAGGAGGAGGATGGAACAATCAGCCCCAGCATTTT. Translating it yields CASSIGGGWNNQPQHF.

The chain carries TRBV6-2 or TRBV6-3 and TRBJ1-1; D gene uncertain. With 6 bases removed from V and 4 bases from J, the gap between germline ends came to 21 bases. CDR1 is MNHEY and CDR2 is SVGEGT in the germline V gene. The CDR3 consists of 16 residues. CDR3 nucleotides: TGTGCCAGCAGCCCTAACCCACAACCTCGACCCACTGAAGCTTTCTTT. Translating it yields CASSPNPQPRPTEAFF.

The chain carries TRBV6-5 and TRBJ1-1; 8 bases are shared with TRBD1. The junction had 6 bases not matched to a gene; V was cut back by 6 bases and J by 0 bases. This CDR3 has 15 residues. Germline CDR1 reads MNHEY; CDR2 reads SVGAGI. Here the CDR3 reads CASRSKQGVNTEAFF. The CDR3 nucleotides read TGTGCCAGCAGATCTAAACAGGGGGTGAACACTGAAGCTTTCTTT.

The chain recombines TRBV24-1 with TRBJ1-1, with unresolved D. With 7 bases removed from V and 1 base from J, the gap between germline ends came to 15 bases. The CDR3 has 15 amino acids. Per germline, CDR1 KGHDR and CDR2 SFDVKD. This CDR3 is CATSLPAEGNTEAFF. The DNA for the CDR3 is TGTGCCACCAGCCTACCCGCCGAGGGGAACACTGAAGCTTTCTTT.

This chain joins TRBV7-3 and TRBJ1-1; no clear D. CDR1 is SGHTA, CDR2 FQGTGA, per germline. This CDR3 is built from 13 residues. Trimming took off 5 bases at V and 4 bases at J, with 11 bases between the two ends. CDR3 sequence: CASSLKSSTEAFF. CDR3 in DNA: TGTGCCAGCAGCCTCAAATCTTCCACTGAAGCTTTCTTT.

This clone showed up just a few times. The chain employs TRBV20-1 and TRBJ2-1, with 9 bases lining up with TRBD2. Germline-derived CDR1 and CDR2 are DFQATT and SNEGSKA (reference sequence). The CDR3 is 13 residues long. Losses at the gene ends were 3 bases for V and 12 bases for J; bases not matched to a gene: 9. The CDR3 is CSASGSGSPRQFF. CDR3 in DNA: TGCAGTGCTAGTGGTAGCGGGAGCCCCAGGCAGTTCTTC.

The rearrangement links TRBV2 to TRBJ2-7; 7 nucleotides line up with TRBD1. Losses at the gene ends were 6 bases for V and 4 bases for J; bases not matched to a gene: 9. The CDR3 is 14 amino acids. Germline CDR1 reads SNHLY; CDR2 reads FYNNEI. The DNA for the CDR3 is TGTGCCAGCAGCCCCGACAGGGAAGGGTACGAGCAGTACTTC. As protein: CASSPDREGYEQYF.

The chain joins TRBV7-2 to TRBJ1-3; a possible D gene is TRBD1 (5 bases). This CDR3 has 15 residues. V was clipped by 2 bases and J by 2 bases, with 10 bases between them. The germline V gene has CDR1 SGHTA and CDR2 FQGNSA. The CDR3 loop is CASSLQGSAGNTIYF. CDR3 nucleotides: TGTGCCAGCAGCTTACAGGGAAGCGCTGGAAACACCATATATTTT.

J is TRBJ1-1 and V is TRBV11-3; the D is unclear. The CDR3 is 13 amino acids. Looked up from germline, CDR1 is SGHNT and CDR2 is YENEEA. Deletions cut 2 bases from V and 3 bases from J, with 7 bases between. The CDR3 coding sequence is TGTGCCAGCAGCTTACTGGGGTACACTGAAGCTTTCTTT. It codes for CASSLLGYTEAFF.

The chain uses TRBV19 and TRBJ1-2; tentative D call: TRBD1 (5 bases). The CDR3 spans 13 residues. CDR1 LNHDA and CDR2 SQIVND come from the germline V gene (reference sequence). Trimming shortened V by 2 bases and J by 14 bases, and 18 bases separated the two germline ends. In DNA, the CDR3 is TGTGCCAGTAGTATATCCCTCCGGGACCACAGAACCTTC. This gives the protein CASSISLRDHRTF.

V and J are TRBV2 and TRBJ1-1, with D maybe TRBD1 (5 bases). The V and J ends lost 6 bases and 1 base respectively, with 6 bases between them. CDR1 and CDR2 (germline): SNHLY, FYNNEI. There are 12 residues in the CDR3. This CDR3 is CASSTGNTEAFF. The CDR3 nucleotides read TGTGCCAGCAGCACAGGGAACACTGAAGCTTTCTTT.

This sequence joins TRBV7-3 and TRBJ1-3; 7 nucleotides agree with TRBD1. The trim removed 6 bases at V and 0 bases at J, leaving 5 bases unmatched. Germline V gene data show CDR1 as SGHTA and CDR2 as FQGTGA. The CDR3 totals 15 residues. CDR3 sequence: CASSQGGSSGNTIYF. CDR3 sequence (DNA): TGTGCCAGCAGTCAGGGGGGGAGCTCTGGAAACACCATATATTTT.